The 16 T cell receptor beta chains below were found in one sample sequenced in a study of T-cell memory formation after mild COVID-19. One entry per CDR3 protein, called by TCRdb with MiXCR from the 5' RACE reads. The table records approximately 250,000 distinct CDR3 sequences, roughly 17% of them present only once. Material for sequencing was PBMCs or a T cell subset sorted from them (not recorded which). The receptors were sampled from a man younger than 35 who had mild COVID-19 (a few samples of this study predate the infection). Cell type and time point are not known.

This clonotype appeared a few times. CDR3 amino acids: CASRPLRGTQYF. In DNA, the CDR3 is TGTGCCAGCAGACCCCTCCGGGGGACCCAGTACTTC. The chain carries TRBV6-5 and TRBJ2-5; D might be TRBD2 (5 bases). The CDR3 extends over 12 amino acids. CDR1 MNHEY and CDR2 SVGAGI come from the germline V gene. V lost 6 bases to trimming and J lost 7 bases, with 12 bases between them.

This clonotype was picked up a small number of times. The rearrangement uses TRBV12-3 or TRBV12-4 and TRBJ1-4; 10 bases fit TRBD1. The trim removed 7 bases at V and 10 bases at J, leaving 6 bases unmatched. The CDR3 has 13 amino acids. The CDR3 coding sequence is TGTGCCAGCACCCTCGGACAGGGGGGAAAACTGTTTTTT. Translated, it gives CASTLGQGGKLFF.

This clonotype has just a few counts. Written as DNA, the CDR3 is TGTGCCACCTTAAGACAGGGGTTGCCCAAATTTGGCACGAACACTGAAGCTTTCTTT. This encodes CATLRQGLPKFGTNTEAFF. The chain has TRBV12-3 or TRBV12-4 and TRBJ1-1; 8 positions match TRBD1. After removal of 10 bases from V and 1 base from J, the junction contained 23 bases not matched to a gene. The CDR3 runs to 19 residues.

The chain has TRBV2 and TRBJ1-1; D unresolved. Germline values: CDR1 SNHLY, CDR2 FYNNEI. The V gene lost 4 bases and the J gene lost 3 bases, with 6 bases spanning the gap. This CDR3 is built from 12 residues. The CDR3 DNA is TGTGCCAGCAGTGTTGTAGACACTGAAGCTTTCTTT. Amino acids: CASSVVDTEAFF. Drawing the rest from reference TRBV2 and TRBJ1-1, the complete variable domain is EPEVTQTPSHQVTQMGQEVILRCVPISNHLYFYWYRQILGQKVEFLVSFYNNEISEKSEIFDDQFSVERPDGSNFTLKIRSTKLEDSAMYFCASSVVDTEAFFGQGTRLTVV.

The CDR3 DNA is TGTGCCACCAGTGGGATCCGGGACAGATCGGACAATGAGCAGTTCTTC. Translated, it gives CATSGIRDRSDNEQFF. The chain recombines TRBV24-1 with TRBJ2-1; 7 positions match TRBD1. The V and J ends lost 5 bases and 5 bases, in that order; junction bases with no gene match: 11. The V gene's germline CDR1 is KGHDR and CDR2 SFDVKD. The CDR3 consists of 16 residues.

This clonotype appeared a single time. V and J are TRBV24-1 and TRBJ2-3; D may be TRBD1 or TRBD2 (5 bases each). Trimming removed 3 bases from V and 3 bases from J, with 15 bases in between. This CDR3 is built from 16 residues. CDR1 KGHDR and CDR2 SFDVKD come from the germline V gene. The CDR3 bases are TGTGCCACCAGTGATCCGAACCGGGACGGGACAGATACGCAGTATTTT. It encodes CATSDPNRDGTDTQYF.

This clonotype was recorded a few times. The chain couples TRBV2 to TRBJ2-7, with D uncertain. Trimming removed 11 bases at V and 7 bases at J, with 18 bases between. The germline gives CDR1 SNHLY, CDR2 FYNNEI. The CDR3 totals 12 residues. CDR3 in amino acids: CAVLFDGREQYF. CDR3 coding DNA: TGTGCCGTCTTATTCGACGGGCGGGAGCAGTACTTC.

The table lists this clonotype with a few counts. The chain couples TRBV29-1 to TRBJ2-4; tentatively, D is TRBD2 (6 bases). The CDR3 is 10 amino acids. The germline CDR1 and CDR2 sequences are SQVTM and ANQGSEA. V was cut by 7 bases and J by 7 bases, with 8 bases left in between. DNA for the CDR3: TGCAGCGCCGGAGGGAACATTCAGTACTTC. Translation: CSAGGNIQYF.

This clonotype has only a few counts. Written as DNA, the CDR3 is TGTGCCAGCAGCTTAGCCGGCAGGGCGGTCCACAATGAGCAGTTCTTC. Protein: CASSLAGRAVHNEQFF. The rearrangement joins TRBV7-9 to TRBJ2-1; the D gene is possibly TRBD1 (5 bases). The germline V and J ends were trimmed by 0 bases and 5 bases, with 14 bases remaining between them. This CDR3 spans 16 amino acids. CDR1 and CDR2 (germline): SEHNR, FQNEAQ (reference sequence).

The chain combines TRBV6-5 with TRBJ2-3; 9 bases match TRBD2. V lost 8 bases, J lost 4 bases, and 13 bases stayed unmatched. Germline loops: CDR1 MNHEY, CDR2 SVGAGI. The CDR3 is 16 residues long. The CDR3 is CASSRNLGTSSDTQYF. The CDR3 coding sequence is TGTGCCAGCTCTAGGAATCTCGGGACTAGCTCAGATACGCAGTATTTT.

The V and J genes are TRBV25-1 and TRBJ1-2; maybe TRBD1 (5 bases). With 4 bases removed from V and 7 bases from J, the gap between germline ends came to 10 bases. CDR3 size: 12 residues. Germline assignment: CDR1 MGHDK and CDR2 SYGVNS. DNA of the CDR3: TGTGCCAGCAGTGCCCGACAGCCTGGCTACACCTTC. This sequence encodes CASSARQPGYTF.

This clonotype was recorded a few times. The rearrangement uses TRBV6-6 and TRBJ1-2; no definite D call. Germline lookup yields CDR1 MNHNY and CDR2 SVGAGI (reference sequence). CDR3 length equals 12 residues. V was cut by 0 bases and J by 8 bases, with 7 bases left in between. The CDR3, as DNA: TGTGCCAGCAGTTACTCCCCGGGGGGCTACACCTTC. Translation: CASSYSPGGYTF.

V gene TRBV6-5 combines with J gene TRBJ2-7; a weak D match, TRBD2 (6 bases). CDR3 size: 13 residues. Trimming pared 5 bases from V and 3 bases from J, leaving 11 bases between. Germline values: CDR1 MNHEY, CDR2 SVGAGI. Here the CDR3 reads CASSRGDIYEQYF. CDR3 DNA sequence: TGTGCCAGCAGTCGCGGGGATATCTACGAGCAGTACTTC.

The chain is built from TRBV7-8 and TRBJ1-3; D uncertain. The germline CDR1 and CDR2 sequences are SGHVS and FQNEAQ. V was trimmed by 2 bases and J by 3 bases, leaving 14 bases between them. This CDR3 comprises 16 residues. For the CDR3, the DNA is TGTGCCAGCAGCTTACCGCGGATCTTGGTTGGAAACACCATATATTTT. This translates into CASSLPRILVGNTIYF.

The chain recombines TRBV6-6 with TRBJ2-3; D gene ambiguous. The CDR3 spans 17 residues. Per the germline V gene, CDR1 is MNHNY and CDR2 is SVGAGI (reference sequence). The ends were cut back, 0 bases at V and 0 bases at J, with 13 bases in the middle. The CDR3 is CASSYSERLSSTDTQYF. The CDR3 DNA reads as TGTGCCAGCAGTTACTCCGAGAGACTCTCTAGCACAGATACGCAGTATTTT.

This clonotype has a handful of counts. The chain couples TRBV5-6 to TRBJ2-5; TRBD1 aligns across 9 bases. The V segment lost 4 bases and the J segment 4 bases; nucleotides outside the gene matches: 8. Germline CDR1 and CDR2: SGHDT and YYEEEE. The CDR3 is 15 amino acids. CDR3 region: CASSPTDRGGETQYF. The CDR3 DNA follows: TGTGCCAGCAGCCCCACGGACAGGGGTGGAGAGACCCAGTACTTC.